A selection of T cell receptor beta chains follows, all from one sample in a study of cytomegalovirus exposure and HLA in healthy donors. Some clones are missing from TCRdb's copy, which holds only in-frame ones; the method was immunoSEQ multiplex PCR. The sample lists 130,000 to 150,000 clones, approximately 80% occurring once. Sample: PBMCs. The receptor set was obtained from a woman between 55 and 75 years old in good health and CMV-seropositive. CDR3s include the opening cysteine and the closing phenylalanine or tryptophan. Fields, in order: CDR3 length, D gene, J gene, V gene, CDR3 protein. The D gene is left open where the match is weak.

len: 17
d_gene: -
j_gene: TRBJ2-3
v_gene: TRBV21-1
CDR3aa: CASSGIGQDASTDTQYF

len: 19
d_gene: TRBD2
j_gene: TRBJ2-5
v_gene: TRBV4-3
CDR3aa: CASSQEAPVPSGFQETQYF

len: 13
d_gene: TRBD2
j_gene: TRBJ2-5
v_gene: TRBV15
CDR3aa: CATSTRRGGDQYF

len: 15
d_gene: -
j_gene: TRBJ1-2
v_gene: TRBV6-5
CDR3aa: CASSYDKDKVYGYTF

len: 16
d_gene: TRBD2
j_gene: TRBJ2-1
v_gene: TRBV27
CDR3aa: CASSSLSGRAYNEQFF

len: 15
d_gene: TRBD1
j_gene: TRBJ2-7
v_gene: TRBV28
CDR3aa: CASNPPDREYYEQYF

len: 12
d_gene: TRBD1
j_gene: TRBJ1-5
v_gene: TRBV6-1
CDR3aa: CASSPQGPPQHF

len: 13
d_gene: TRBD1
j_gene: TRBJ2-7
v_gene: TRBV2
CDR3aa: CASLRDRADEQYF

len: 14
d_gene: -
j_gene: TRBJ2-1
v_gene: TRBV28
CDR3aa: CASSSGTAHNEQFF

len: 15
d_gene: TRBD2
j_gene: TRBJ2-5
v_gene: TRBV19
CDR3aa: CASSPGLAGAETQYF

len: 16
d_gene: -
j_gene: TRBJ2-7
v_gene: TRBV15
CDR3aa: CATSRELAGAGYEQYF

len: 14
d_gene: TRBD2
j_gene: TRBJ2-7
v_gene: TRBV5-1
CDR3aa: CASSLAGGRGEQYF

len: 15
d_gene: -
j_gene: TRBJ2-3
v_gene: TRBV6-6
CDR3aa: CASSYPGGSTDTQYF

len: 14
d_gene: TRBD2
j_gene: TRBJ2-7
v_gene: TRBV7-2
CDR3aa: CASSPGTSGYEQYF

len: 15
d_gene: TRBD1
j_gene: TRBJ1-1
v_gene: TRBV7-9
CDR3aa: CASSLVGTTGAEAFF

len: 14
d_gene: TRBD1
j_gene: TRBJ2-7
v_gene: TRBV18
CDR3aa: CASSPATGENEQYF

len: 14
d_gene: TRBD1
j_gene: TRBJ2-7
v_gene: TRBV10-3
CDR3aa: CAISESRDRNEQYF

len: 13
d_gene: TRBD1
j_gene: TRBJ2-5
v_gene: TRBV28
CDR3aa: CASSSPGQRTQYF

len: 18
d_gene: TRBD1
j_gene: TRBJ2-1
v_gene: TRBV28
CDR3aa: CASSSSFGGTGGPGEQFF

len: 13
d_gene: TRBD1
j_gene: TRBJ2-7
v_gene: TRBV2
CDR3aa: CASKGQGTREQYF

len: 18
d_gene: TRBD2
j_gene: TRBJ2-1
v_gene: TRBV7-7
CDR3aa: CASRSAGTSGRSYNEQFF

len: 14
d_gene: TRBD2
j_gene: TRBJ2-5
v_gene: TRBV27
CDR3aa: CASRLAGTQETQYF

len: 14
d_gene: -
j_gene: TRBJ1-1
v_gene: TRBV5-1
CDR3aa: CASSLEGVASEAFF

len: 13
d_gene: -
j_gene: TRBJ2-3
v_gene: TRBV7-3
CDR3aa: CASSYHRADTQYF